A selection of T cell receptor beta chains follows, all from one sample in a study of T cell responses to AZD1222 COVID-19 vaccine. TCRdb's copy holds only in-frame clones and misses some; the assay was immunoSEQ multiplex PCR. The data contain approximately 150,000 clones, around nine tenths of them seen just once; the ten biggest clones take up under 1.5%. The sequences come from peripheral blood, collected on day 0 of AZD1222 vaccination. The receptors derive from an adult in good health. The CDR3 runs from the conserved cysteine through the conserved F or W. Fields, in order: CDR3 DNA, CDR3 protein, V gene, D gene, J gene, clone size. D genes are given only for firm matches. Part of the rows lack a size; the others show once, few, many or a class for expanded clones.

TGCGCCAGCAGCTTGCATCCTGGGACCAGCTCCTACAATGAGCAGTTCTTC CASSLHPGTSSYNEQFF TRBV5-1 - TRBJ2-1 -
TGTGCCAGCAGCTTAGAGGCAGGGAACTTTCCCCAGCCCCAGCATTTT CASSLEAGNFPQPQHF TRBV11-2 - TRBJ1-5 -
TGTGCCAGCAGGGAAAGCGGAGGATGGGCGGATACGCAGTATTTT CASRESGGWADTQYF TRBV28 - TRBJ2-3 -
TGTGCCAGCAGCTTGGGAGTTGGAAACACTGAAGCTTTCTTT CASSLGVGNTEAFF TRBV5-5 - TRBJ1-1 -
TGTGCCAGCAGCTTAGGGGGACTTATCTACGAGCAGTACTTC CASSLGGLIYEQYF TRBV11-3 - TRBJ2-7 -
TGTGCCAGCAGCCAAGGGGCTAGCGGGGGGATCACAGATACGCAGTATTTT CASSQGASGGITDTQYF TRBV4-2 TRBD2 TRBJ2-3 -
TGCGCCAGCAGCCAAGCTAGGGGCGGGGCTACCTACAATGAGCAGTTCTTC CASSQARGGATYNEQFF TRBV4-3 - TRBJ2-1 -
TGTGCCAGTATCCGAGGAAGCACCGGGGAGCTGTTTTTT CASIRGSTGELFF TRBV19 - TRBJ2-2 -
TGTGCCAGCAGCCCGTCGACAGGGATGAACACTGAAGCTTTCTTT CASSPSTGMNTEAFF TRBV28 TRBD1 TRBJ1-1 once
TGTGCCTCTGGGGCGGGGGGGTTTCGAGAGACCCAGTACTTC CASGAGGFRETQYF TRBV6-5 TRBD2 TRBJ2-5 -
TGTGCCAGCAGCCTTCACCACGGCGGGAGGGCAGAGCAGTACTTC CASSLHHGGRAEQYF TRBV28 TRBD2 TRBJ2-7 -
TGTGCCAGCGCTACAGGGGTAGTATGGCAGCCCCAGCATTTT CASATGVVWQPQHF TRBV6-1 TRBD1 TRBJ1-5 -
TGTGCCAGCAGTCCCGACAGGGCGCAGCCCCAGCATTTT CASSPDRAQPQHF TRBV6-5 TRBD1 TRBJ1-5 -
TGTGCCAGCAGCTTAGATCCCGGGAGAGGGGTCGGAGCTTTCTTT CASSLDPGRGVGAFF TRBV11-3 - TRBJ1-1 -
TGTGCCAGCAGCCCTAGGACAGGGTGGACTGAAGCTTTCTTT CASSPRTGWTEAFF TRBV7-2 TRBD1 TRBJ1-1 -
TGTGCCAGCAGTTTGAGTAACGAGCAGTACTTC CASSLSNEQYF TRBV12-3/TRBV12-4 - TRBJ2-7 -
TGTGCCTGGAGTTTTAGCTTGTCGTTAGGGGAGCCCCCTTCCGGGGAGCAGTACTTC CAWSFSLSLGEPPSGEQYF TRBV30 - TRBJ2-7 -
TGCGCCAGCAGCCAAGAGGGAGGGTGGAGCTCCTACAATGAGCAGTTCTTC CASSQEGGWSSYNEQFF TRBV4-3 TRBD2 TRBJ2-1 -
TGTGCCAGCGGCGGGGTCGGCAAAAACATTCAGTACTTC CASGGVGKNIQYF TRBV9 - TRBJ2-4 -
TGTGCCAGCAGCTACAGCCGGGAGGGGCAGTACTTC CASSYSREGQYF TRBV6-5 TRBD2 TRBJ2-7 -
TGTGCCAGCAGTCAGGGGGGTCAGCCCCAGCATTTT CASSQGGQPQHF TRBV12-3/TRBV12-4 TRBD1 TRBJ1-5 -
TGTGCCAGCAACAGGGGGCGCGGTACCGGGGAGCTGTTTTTT CASNRGRGTGELFF TRBV2 TRBD1 TRBJ2-2 -
TGCGCCAGCAGCTTGGTTTTACGGACAAACAAGAACACTGAAGCTTTCTTT CASSLVLRTNKNTEAFF TRBV5-1 - TRBJ1-1 -
TGTGCCAGCAGCCCGGGACAGGGGTTTATCGCTGAAGCTTTCTTT CASSPGQGFIAEAFF TRBV7-2 TRBD1 TRBJ1-1 -
TGTGCCAGTAGTGAACAGAGAACAGATACGCAGTATTTT CASSEQRTDTQYF TRBV19 - TRBJ2-3 -
TGTGCCAGCAGTTTATATAGGGGAGCTAATGAAAAACTGTTTTTT CASSLYRGANEKLFF TRBV6-5 - TRBJ1-4 few
TGTGCCAGCAGCTTTCGAGACAACCAAGAAAGGGGTGGCTACACCTTC CASSFRDNQERGGYTF TRBV11-1 - TRBJ1-2 -
TGTGCCAGCAGCCAGAGGGTAGGTGAAGCTTTCTTT CASSQRVGEAFF TRBV3-1/TRBV3-2 - TRBJ1-1 -
TGTGCCAGCTCACCAGGAGGTCAGAGCTCCTACAATGAGCAGTTCTTC CASSPGGQSSYNEQFF TRBV18 - TRBJ2-1 -
TGTGCCAGCACCTTGACGGGACAGGGGTTTGGCTACACCTTC CASTLTGQGFGYTF TRBV11-2 TRBD1 TRBJ1-2 -
TGTGCCAGCAGCAGGCCTAGCGGGAGTCCCAGCTCCTACAATGAGCAGTTCTTC CASSRPSGSPSSYNEQFF TRBV27 TRBD2 TRBJ2-1 -
TGTGCCATCACTCGTGAGGGACAGGGGTCCGAGCAGTACTTC CAITREGQGSEQYF TRBV10-3 TRBD1 TRBJ2-7 -
TGTGCCAGCAGCTTTAAGGACAGTTGCATGAACACTGAAGCTTTCTTT CASSFKDSCMNTEAFF TRBV3-1/TRBV3-2 - TRBJ1-1 -
TGTGCCAGCAGCCCGACCCCCGACAGGGTGACCGGGGAGCTGTTTTTT CASSPTPDRVTGELFF TRBV9 TRBD1 TRBJ2-2 -
TGTGCCAGCAGCCAAGGGTTGGGGGAGACCCAGTACTTC CASSQGLGETQYF TRBV14 - TRBJ2-5 -
TGTGCCAGTAAGACAGGGGAACTCTATGGCTACACCTTC CASKTGELYGYTF TRBV6-5 TRBD1 TRBJ1-2 -
TGTGCCAGCAGTTTGCGCGCCAGTGGGGCTGAAGCTTTCTTT CASSLRASGAEAFF TRBV27 - TRBJ1-1 -
TGTGCCAGCAGAGGGGGACCACAAGACTCCTACGAGCAGTACTTC CASRGGPQDSYEQYF TRBV6-6 - TRBJ2-7 -
TGTGCCAGCAGTTTATGGGGGGGAGAGACCCAGTACTTC CASSLWGGETQYF TRBV12-3/TRBV12-4 TRBD2 TRBJ2-5 once
TGTGCCAGCAGCCAAGGGCAAGAGACCCAGTACTTC CASSQGQETQYF TRBV3-1/TRBV3-2 - TRBJ2-5 -
TGTGCCAGCAGCTTAGCGTTGGGGGGGGAGTCTAACTATGGCTACACCTTC CASSLALGGESNYGYTF TRBV7-2 - TRBJ1-2 few
TGTGCCATCAGTCCCACAACACTAGCGGGAGTTGGGACCGGGGAGCTGTTTTTT CAISPTTLAGVGTGELFF TRBV10-3 TRBD2 TRBJ2-2 -
TGTGCCAGCAGCTTAGATGTGTCAGTGTACAATGAGCAGTTCTTC CASSLDVSVYNEQFF TRBV11-3 - TRBJ2-1 -
TGTGCCACCAGTGATGTATATGGCTACACCTTC CATSDVYGYTF TRBV24-1 - TRBJ1-2 once
TGTGCCAGCAGGGAGCGGAATTCACCCCTCCACTTT CASRERNSPLHF TRBV6-5 - TRBJ1-6 -
TGTGCCAGCAGTTACGCAACTAGCGGGGGGAACTACGAGCAGTACTTC CASSYATSGGNYEQYF TRBV6-6 TRBD2 TRBJ2-7 -
TGTGCCAGCCGGAAGGACACATCGGGAGCTTTCTTT CASRKDTSGAFF TRBV3-1/TRBV3-2 - TRBJ1-1 few
TGTGCCAGTAGTAGGGCCGGGGGAAACACCATATATTTT CASSRAGGNTIYF TRBV19 - TRBJ1-3 -
TGTGCCAGCAGCCCCCGCCTTGTGTTGGGCTATGGCTACACCTTC CASSPRLVLGYGYTF TRBV11-2 - TRBJ1-2 -
TGTGCCAGCAACGTTGGGAGGGGGCACACTGAAGCTTTCTTT CASNVGRGHTEAFF TRBV11-2 TRBD1 TRBJ1-1 -
TGTGCCAGCAGTGAAGTCAGGGGAGCTAGTAGCTACGAGCAGTACTTC CASSEVRGASSYEQYF TRBV6-1 - TRBJ2-7 -
TGTGCCAGCAGTAGCGAGATCTACAATGAGCAGTTCTTC CASSSEIYNEQFF TRBV12-3/TRBV12-4 - TRBJ2-1 -
TGTGCCAGCAGCCGCGGACAGGGGGCCTCTGGCTACACCTTC CASSRGQGASGYTF TRBV6-5 TRBD1 TRBJ1-2 once
TGTGCCAGCAGCACGGGACGAGGGGAGACCCAGTACTTC CASSTGRGETQYF TRBV5-6 - TRBJ2-5 -